The text below deals with one T cell receptor (beta chain). The target of this receptor is not known. Base qualities are missing; no much larger clone stands one base away. This entry belongs to a study of blood T cell repertoires in COVID-19 (dated by TCRdb to 2019 to 2021). Turning to the overall study: Samples covering the acute and convalescent phases of COVID-19 were provided by collaborators in the United States, Italy and Spain. The prospective study material was composed of cDNA or gDNA derived from T cells, B-cell-depleted T cells, or PBMCs. Deeply sampled blood TCRbeta repertoires from subjects exposed to, actively infected with, or recovered from COVID-19 were included in the dataset. The repertoires were released in a freely available public database meant as a resource for research on the immune response to SARS-CoV-2. The samples were drawn from two sources: the first 160 participants of the ongoing ImmuneRACE study, and some 1,300 subjects contributed by 6 global collaborators. Sample metadata almost always included a de-identified subject ID, COVID-19 status, age in years and sex. Where available, HLA class I and class II types were obtained from metadata supplied by the sample provider rather than from assay-based typing. Results the study describes overall, beyond this receptor: Clinical and demographic metadata were provided uncurated, with the amount varying by source and participant.

TCRbeta CDR3 regions were amplified from genomic DNA by means of the immunoSEQ Assay, a bias-controlled multiplex PCR. The paper's processing steps were these. Nucleated cell counts per sample were estimated from amplification of reference gene primers within the assay. To quantify the absolute abundance of each unique TCRbeta CDR3 rearrangement, sequence reads were collapsed and filtered. For each sample, productive Simpson clonality was calculated as the square root of Simpson's diversity index over productive rearrangements. In its TCRdb copy, this immuneACCESS table keeps in-frame sequences only and misses some clones. Where compared with another copy, unresolved V genes explain less than half of these, and the others have no known cause. The DNA was the basis for D and trimming; V, J and clone size are from that table. For this sample there are approximately 120,000 clones; roughly 89% appear just once. Of the sample, about a fifth falls within the top ten clones.

Each collaborating institution followed its own protocols to collect whole blood in K2EDTA tubes. For TCRbeta analysis, collaborators shipped samples as frozen whole blood, isolated PBMCs, or DNA extracted from either of those sample types. The TCR was taken from a human donor with acute or convalescent COVID-19. The donor label of this sample is uncertain. Sequencing was performed on peripheral blood.

Here is the DNA: TGCGCCAGCAGCTTATCGACAGGGGACACTGAAGCTTTCTTT. Its protein product is CASSLSTGDTEAFF. The sequence is built from TRBV5-1 and TRBJ1-1, and 8 bases in between align with TRBD1. Sequences SGHRS (CDR1) and YFSETQ (CDR2) are obtained from the germline V gene. Measured from the cysteine to the phenylalanine, the CDR3 is 14 residues long. Just CDR3 DNA is preserved here, 42 bases in frame from base 1. Trimming takes 2 bases off V and 3 bases off J; junction bases not matched to a gene: 3.